What follows describes a single TCR beta chain. Its antigen is unidentified. Vbeta (60) and Jbeta (13) primers were used in the PCR. Only in-frame clones appear in the TCRdb table, and some are missing; sequencing was by immunoSEQ multiplex PCR. Of 120,000 to 150,000 clones in the sample, around 67% were seen once. V lost 10 bases to trimming and J lost 0 bases; unmatched junction nucleotides: 5. Germline lookup yields CDR1 LGHNA and CDR2 YNFKEQ. There are 15 residues in the CDR3. These donors counted as nominally healthy when sampled, but unrecorded immune exposures were likely. The data originate from a study of cytomegalovirus exposure and HLA in healthy donors. Overall study: Of around 400 genotyped donors, about 81% grouped in the Caucasian-associated ancestry cluster. Study-level points and caveats: The productive fraction for most TCR beta V segments was about 87% or about 30% in an earlier analysis. The study labeled 164 TCR beta chains cytomegalovirus-associated.

Material for sequencing was PBMCs. The sequence derives from a woman aged 18-29 years in good health and CMV-seronegative. V gene TRBV4-2 combines with J gene TRBJ2-6; 8 nucleotides align to TRBD1. The CDR3 DNA reads TGTGCCACTGGGACAGGAAACTCTGGGGCCAACGTCCTGACTTTC. Its translation is CATGTGNSGANVLTF.